This entry describes one T cell receptor beta chain. This specimen comes from a study of CD8 T cells in Susac syndrome. The authors reverse transcribed roughly 0.5 to 1 ug RNA with random hexamers. A multiplex approach, immunoSEQ multiplex PCR, amplified TCR beta CDR3 across 54 Vbeta and 13 Jbeta. TCRdb processed the immunoSEQ multiplex PCR reads anew with MiXCR; each CDR3 protein has one entry. The repertoire holds about 120,000 distinct CDR3 sequences, with nearly 95% as singletons. There are 15 residues in the CDR3. Germline loops: CDR1 SGHDT, CDR2 YYEEEE. J lost 7 bases, V lost 1 base, and 7 bases had no gene match. Negative isolation was applied to CD8+ and CD4+ T cells, and FACS enrichment was applied to TEMRA cells.

The sample comprised CD4+ T cells from PBMCs. The chain uses TRBV5-6 and TRBJ2-2; 7 bases line up with TRBD2. The sequence was obtained from a human donor in good health. As DNA, the CDR3 is TGTGCCAGCAGCTTGTCTCCAGGGAGGGGCGGGGAGCTGTTTTTT. Translating gives CASSLSPGRGGELFF.